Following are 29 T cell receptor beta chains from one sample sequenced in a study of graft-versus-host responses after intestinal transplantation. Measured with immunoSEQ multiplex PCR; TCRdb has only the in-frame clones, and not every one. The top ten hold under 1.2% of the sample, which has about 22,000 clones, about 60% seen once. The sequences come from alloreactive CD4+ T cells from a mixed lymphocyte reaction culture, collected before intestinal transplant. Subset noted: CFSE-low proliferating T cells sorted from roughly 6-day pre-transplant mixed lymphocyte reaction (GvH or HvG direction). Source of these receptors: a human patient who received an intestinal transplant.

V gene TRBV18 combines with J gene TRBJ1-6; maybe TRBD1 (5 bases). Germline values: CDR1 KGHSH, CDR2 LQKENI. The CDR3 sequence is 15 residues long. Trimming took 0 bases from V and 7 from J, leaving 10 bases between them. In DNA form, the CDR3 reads TGTGCCAGCTCACCACCTGGGGGGGTCAATTCACCCCTCCACTTT. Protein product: CASSPPGGVNSPLHF.

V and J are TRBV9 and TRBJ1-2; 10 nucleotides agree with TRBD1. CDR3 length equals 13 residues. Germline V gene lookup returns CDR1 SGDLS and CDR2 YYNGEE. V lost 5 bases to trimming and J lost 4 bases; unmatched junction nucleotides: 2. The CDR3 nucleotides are TGTGCCAGCAGGACAGGGGGCGGCTATGGCTACACCTTC. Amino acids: CASRTGGGYGYTF.

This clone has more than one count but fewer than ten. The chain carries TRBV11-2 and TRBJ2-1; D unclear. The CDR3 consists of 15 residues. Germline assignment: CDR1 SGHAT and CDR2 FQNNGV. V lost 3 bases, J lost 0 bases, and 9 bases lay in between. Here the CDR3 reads CASSFYRSSYNEQFF. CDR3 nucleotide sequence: TGTGCCAGCAGCTTCTACCGGAGCTCCTACAATGAGCAGTTCTTC.

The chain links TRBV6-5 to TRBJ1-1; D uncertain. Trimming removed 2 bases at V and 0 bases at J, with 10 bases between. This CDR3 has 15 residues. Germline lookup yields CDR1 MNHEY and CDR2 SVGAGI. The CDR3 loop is CASSYSAPLNTEAFF. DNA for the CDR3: TGTGCCAGCAGTTACAGCGCGCCTCTGAACACTGAAGCTTTCTTT.

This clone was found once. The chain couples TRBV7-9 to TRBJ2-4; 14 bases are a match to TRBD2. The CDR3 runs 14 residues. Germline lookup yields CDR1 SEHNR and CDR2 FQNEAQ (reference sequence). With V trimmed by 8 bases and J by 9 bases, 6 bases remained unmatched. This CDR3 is CASAGLAGGSIQYF. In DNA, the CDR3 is TGTGCCAGCGCCGGACTAGCGGGAGGAAGCATTCAGTACTTC.

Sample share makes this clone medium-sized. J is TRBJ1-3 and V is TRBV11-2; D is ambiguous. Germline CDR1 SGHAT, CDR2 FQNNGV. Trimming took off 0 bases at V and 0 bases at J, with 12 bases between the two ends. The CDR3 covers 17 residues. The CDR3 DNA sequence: TGTGCCAGCAGCTTAGATCGAGGTTACCACTCTGGAAACACCATATATTTT. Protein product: CASSLDRGYHSGNTIYF.

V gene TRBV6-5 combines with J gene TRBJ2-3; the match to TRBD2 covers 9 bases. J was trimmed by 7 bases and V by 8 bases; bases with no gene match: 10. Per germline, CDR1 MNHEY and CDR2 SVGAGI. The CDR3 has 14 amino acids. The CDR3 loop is CASRRAGGPHTQYF. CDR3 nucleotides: TGTGCCAGCCGAAGGGCGGGAGGGCCACATACGCAGTATTTT.

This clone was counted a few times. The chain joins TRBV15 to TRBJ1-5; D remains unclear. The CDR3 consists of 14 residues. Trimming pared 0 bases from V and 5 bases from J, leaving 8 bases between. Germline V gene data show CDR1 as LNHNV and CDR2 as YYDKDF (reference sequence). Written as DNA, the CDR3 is TGTGCCACCAGCAGAGATAGGAGGGATCAGCCCCAGCATTTT. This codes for CATSRDRRDQPQHF.

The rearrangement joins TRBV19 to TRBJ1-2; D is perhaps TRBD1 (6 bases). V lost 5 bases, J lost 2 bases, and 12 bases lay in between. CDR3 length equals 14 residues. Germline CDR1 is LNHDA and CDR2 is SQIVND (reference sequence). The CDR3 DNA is TGTGCCAGTAGTTCTACGGGGGGCAACTATGGCTACACCTTC. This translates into CASSSTGGNYGYTF.

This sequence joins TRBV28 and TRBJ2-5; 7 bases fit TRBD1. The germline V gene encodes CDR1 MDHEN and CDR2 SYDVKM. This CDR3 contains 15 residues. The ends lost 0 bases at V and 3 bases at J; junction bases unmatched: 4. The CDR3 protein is CASSLWGTAEETQYF. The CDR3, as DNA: TGTGCCAGCAGTTTATGGGGGACAGCTGAAGAGACCCAGTACTTC. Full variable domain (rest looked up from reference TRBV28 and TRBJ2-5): DVKVTQSSRYLVKRTGEKVFLECVQDMDHENMFWYRQDPGLGLRLIYFSYDVKMKEKGDIPEGYSVSREKKERFSLILESASTNQTSMYLCASSLWGTAEETQYFGPGTRLLVL.

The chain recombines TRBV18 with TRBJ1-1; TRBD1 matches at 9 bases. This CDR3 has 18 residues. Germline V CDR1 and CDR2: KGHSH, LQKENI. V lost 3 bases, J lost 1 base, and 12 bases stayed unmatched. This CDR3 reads CASSPLGTGGAGNTEAFF. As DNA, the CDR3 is TGTGCCAGCTCACCTCTTGGCACAGGGGGCGCCGGGAACACTGAAGCTTTCTTT. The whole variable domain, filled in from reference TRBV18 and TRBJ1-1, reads NAGVMQNPRHLVRRRGQEARLRCSPMKGHSHVYWYRQLPEEGLKFMVYLQKENIIDESGMPKERFSAEFPKEGPSILRIQQVVRGDSAAYFCASSPLGTGGAGNTEAFFGQGTRLTVV.

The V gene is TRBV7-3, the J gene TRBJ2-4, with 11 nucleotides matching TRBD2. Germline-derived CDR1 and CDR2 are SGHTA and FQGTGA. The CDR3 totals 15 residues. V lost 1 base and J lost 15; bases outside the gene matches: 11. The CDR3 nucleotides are TGTGCCAGCAGCTTAAACGGGGCTAGCGGGGGGTCATGGTACTTC. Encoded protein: CASSLNGASGGSWYF.

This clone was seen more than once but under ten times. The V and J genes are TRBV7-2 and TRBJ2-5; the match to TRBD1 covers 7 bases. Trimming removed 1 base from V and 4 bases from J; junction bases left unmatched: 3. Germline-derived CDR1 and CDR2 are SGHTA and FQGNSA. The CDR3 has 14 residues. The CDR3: CASSLVQGRETQYF. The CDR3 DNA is TGTGCCAGCAGCTTAGTACAGGGGAGAGAGACCCAGTACTTC.

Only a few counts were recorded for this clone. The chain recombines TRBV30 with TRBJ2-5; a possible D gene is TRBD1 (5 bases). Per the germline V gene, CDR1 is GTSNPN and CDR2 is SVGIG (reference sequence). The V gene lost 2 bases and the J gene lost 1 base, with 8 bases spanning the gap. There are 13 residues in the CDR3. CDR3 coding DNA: TGTGCCTGGAGTCAACAGGTCCAAGAGACCCAGTACTTC. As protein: CAWSQQVQETQYF.

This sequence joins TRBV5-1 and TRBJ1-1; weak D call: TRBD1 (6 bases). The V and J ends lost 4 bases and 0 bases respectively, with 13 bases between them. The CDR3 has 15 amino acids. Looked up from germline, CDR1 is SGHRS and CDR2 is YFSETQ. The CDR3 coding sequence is TGCGCCAGCAGCCGACCGGACAGACTGAACACTGAAGCTTTCTTT. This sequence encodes CASSRPDRLNTEAFF.

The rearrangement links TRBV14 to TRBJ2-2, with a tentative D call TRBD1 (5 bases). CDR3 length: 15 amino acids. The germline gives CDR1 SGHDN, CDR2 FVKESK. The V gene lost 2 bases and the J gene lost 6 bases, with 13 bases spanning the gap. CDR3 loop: CASSQQGIPAGELFF. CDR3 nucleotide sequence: TGTGCCAGCAGCCAACAGGGTATCCCCGCCGGGGAGCTGTTTTTT.

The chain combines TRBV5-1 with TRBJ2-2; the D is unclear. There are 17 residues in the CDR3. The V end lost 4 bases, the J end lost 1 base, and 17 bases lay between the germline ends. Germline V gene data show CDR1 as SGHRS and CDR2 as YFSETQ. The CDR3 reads CASSRPRLGENTGELFF. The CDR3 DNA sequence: TGCGCCAGCAGCCGTCCCCGTCTAGGTGAGAACACCGGGGAGCTGTTTTTT.

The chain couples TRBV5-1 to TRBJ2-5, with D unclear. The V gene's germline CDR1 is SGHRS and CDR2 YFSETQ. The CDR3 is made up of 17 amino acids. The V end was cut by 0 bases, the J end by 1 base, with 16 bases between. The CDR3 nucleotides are TGCGCCAGCAGCTTGGGGGCAGGCCCTCTGACCCAAGAGACCCAGTACTTC. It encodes CASSLGAGPLTQETQYF.

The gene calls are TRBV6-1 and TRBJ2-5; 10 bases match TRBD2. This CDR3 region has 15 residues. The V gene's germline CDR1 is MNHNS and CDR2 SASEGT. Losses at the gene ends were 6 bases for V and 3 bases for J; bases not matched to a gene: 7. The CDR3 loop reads CASRRGLAGEETQYF. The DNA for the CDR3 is TGTGCCAGCAGGAGGGGCCTAGCGGGGGAAGAGACCCAGTACTTC.

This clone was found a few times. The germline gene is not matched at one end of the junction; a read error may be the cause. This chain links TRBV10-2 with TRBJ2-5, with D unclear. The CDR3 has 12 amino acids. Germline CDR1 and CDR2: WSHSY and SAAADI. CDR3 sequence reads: CASSSSQEAQYF. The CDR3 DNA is TGCGCCAGCAGTTCCAGCCAAGAGGCCCAGTACTTC.

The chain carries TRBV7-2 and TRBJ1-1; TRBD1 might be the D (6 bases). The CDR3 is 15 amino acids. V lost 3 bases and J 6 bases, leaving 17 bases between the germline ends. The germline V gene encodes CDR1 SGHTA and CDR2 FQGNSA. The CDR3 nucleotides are TGTGCCAGCAGCTTCTCCAGGACAGTCCGGGCTGAAGCTTTCTTT. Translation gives CASSFSRTVRAEAFF.

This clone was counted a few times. DNA for the CDR3: TGCGCCAGCAGTGCCGGGACAGCAAACACCGGGGAGCTGTTTTTT. As protein: CASSAGTANTGELFF. V gene TRBV10-1 combines with J gene TRBJ2-2; TRBD1 matches at 7 bases. Germline V gene lookup returns CDR1 WNHNN and CDR2 SYGVQD (reference sequence). This CDR3 has 15 amino acids. J lost 2 bases, V lost 4 bases, and 4 bases had no gene match.

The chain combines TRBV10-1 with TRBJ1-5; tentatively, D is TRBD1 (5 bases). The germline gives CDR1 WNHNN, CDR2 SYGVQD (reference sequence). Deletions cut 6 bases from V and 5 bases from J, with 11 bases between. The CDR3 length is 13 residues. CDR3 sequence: CASSRRRDQPQHF. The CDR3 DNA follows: TGCGCCAGCAGCCGTCGCAGGGATCAGCCCCAGCATTTT.

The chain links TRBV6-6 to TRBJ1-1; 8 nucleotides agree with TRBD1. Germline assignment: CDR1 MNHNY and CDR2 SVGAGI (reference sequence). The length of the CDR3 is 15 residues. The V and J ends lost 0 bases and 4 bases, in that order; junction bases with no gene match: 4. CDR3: CASSYSRQGFTEAFF. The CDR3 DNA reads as TGTGCCAGCAGTTACTCCCGACAGGGGTTCACTGAAGCTTTCTTT.

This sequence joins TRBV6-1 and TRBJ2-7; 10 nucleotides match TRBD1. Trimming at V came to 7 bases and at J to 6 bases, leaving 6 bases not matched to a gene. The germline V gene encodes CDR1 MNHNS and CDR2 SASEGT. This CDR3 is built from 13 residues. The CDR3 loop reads CASNIDRGREQYF. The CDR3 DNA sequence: TGTGCCAGCAACATTGACAGGGGGCGCGAGCAGTACTTC.

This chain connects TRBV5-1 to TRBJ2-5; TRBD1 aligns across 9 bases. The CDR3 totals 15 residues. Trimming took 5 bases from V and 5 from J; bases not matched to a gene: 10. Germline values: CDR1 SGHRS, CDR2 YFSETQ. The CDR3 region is CASSLIQGAWETQYF. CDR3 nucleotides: TGCGCCAGCAGTCTGATACAGGGGGCATGGGAGACCCAGTACTTC.

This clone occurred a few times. The CDR3 DNA reads as TGTGCCAGCAGCTTAGGACAGTCAACTGAAAAACTGTTTTTT. Translated, it gives CASSLGQSTEKLFF. The chain is built from TRBV5-4 and TRBJ1-4, with a possible D match to TRBD1 (6 bases). Germline-derived CDR1 and CDR2 are SGHNT and YYREEE (reference sequence). The CDR3 has 14 residues. V was cut by 2 bases and J by 7 bases, with 12 bases left in between.

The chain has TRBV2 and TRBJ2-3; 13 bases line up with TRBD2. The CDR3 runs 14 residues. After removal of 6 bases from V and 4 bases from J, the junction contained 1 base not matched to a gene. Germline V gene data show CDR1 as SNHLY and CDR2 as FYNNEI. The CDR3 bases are TGTGCCAGCAGGGGACTAGCGGGACCAGATACGCAGTATTTT. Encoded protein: CASRGLAGPDTQYF.

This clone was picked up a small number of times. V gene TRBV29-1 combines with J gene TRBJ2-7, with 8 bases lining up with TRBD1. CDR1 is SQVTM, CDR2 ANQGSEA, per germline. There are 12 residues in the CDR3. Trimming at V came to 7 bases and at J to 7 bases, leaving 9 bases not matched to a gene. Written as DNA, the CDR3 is TGCAGCGCCCGGATCAGGGGGCGTGAGCAGTACTTC. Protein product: CSARIRGREQYF.